This TCR beta chain was documented in a study of cytomegalovirus exposure and HLA in healthy donors. Study-wide results and limits: The classifier, whose performance was assessed in both the original and validation cohorts, reportedly diagnosed cytomegalovirus status with high specificity and sensitivity. Specificity for CMV antigens was confirmed in vitro for a few of the CMV-associated chains. An analysis done earlier found most TCR beta V segments productive about 87% or about 30% of the time.

PCR employed 60 Vbeta and 13 Jbeta primers. Only in-frame clones appear in the TCRdb table, and some are missing; sequencing was by immunoSEQ multiplex PCR. The sample carries 50,000 to 65,000 clones, around 67% recorded once. In the case of this clone: Its cognate antigen is unknown.

The CDR3 length is 16 residues. Germline assignment: CDR1 SGHRS and CDR2 YFSETQ. With 4 bases clipped from V and 12 bases from J, the junction kept 17 bases outside the gene matches. The chain joins TRBV5-1 to TRBJ2-2, with 8 bases matching TRBD1. Material: PBMCs. This receptor was identified in a woman between 45 and 65 years old in good health and CMV-seropositive. The chain's CDR3 is CASSPDRGGSAIQLFF. The CDR3 coding sequence is TGCGCCAGCAGCCCAGACAGGGGCGGCTCAGCGATCCAGCTGTTTTTT.